This entry features one T cell receptor (beta chain) sequence. Its antigen is not known. It was CD45RO-negative cells, positively selected for CCR7, that made up naive CD8 cells, with terminally differentiated effector memory CD45RA+ cells excluded. This sample is drawn from a study of shared clonotypes between healthy human individuals. Study as a whole: The plates for each donor numbered three CD4 naive, three CD4 memory, two CD8 naive and one CD8 memory.

CDR3 length: 14 amino acids. CDR1 and CDR2 (germline): MNHNS, SASEGT. With 4 bases removed from V and 4 bases from J, the gap between germline ends came to 13 bases. The study's findings and limits: Represented genetic and exposure-history diversity was restricted by having few donors. Sampling used blood alone; tissue repertoires probably differ.

Once extracted for a subset, genomic DNA was divided evenly among several immunoSEQ plates. TCRdb's table, derived via immunoSEQ multiplex PCR, lists solely in-frame clones and lacks some. This table has about 2,200,000 clones, roughly 91% appearing once. The origin of this receptor is a man younger than 35 in good health. Some clones in this sample may be carry-over from other donors' samples. Material for sequencing was naive CD8+ T cells from PBMCs. The rearrangement links TRBV6-1 to TRBJ1-2; D gene unclear. CDR3 bases: TGTGCCAGCAGTGGCCCCTTCAAGGCCTATGGCTACACCTTC. Encoded protein: CASSGPFKAYGYTF.